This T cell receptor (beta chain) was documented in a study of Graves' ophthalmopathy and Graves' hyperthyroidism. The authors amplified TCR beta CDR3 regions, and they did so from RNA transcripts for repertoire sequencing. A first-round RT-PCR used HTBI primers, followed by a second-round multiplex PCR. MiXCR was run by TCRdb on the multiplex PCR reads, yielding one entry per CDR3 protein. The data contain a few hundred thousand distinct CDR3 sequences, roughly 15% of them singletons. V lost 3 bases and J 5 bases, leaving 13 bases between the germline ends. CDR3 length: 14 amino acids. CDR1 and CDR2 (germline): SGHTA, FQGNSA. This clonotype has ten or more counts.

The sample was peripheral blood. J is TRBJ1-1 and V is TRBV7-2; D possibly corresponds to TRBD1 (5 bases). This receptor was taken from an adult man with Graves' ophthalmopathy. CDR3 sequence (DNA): TGTGCCAGCAGCTTTTCAGGGAGGATGACTGAAGCTTTCTTT. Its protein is CASSFSGRMTEAFF.